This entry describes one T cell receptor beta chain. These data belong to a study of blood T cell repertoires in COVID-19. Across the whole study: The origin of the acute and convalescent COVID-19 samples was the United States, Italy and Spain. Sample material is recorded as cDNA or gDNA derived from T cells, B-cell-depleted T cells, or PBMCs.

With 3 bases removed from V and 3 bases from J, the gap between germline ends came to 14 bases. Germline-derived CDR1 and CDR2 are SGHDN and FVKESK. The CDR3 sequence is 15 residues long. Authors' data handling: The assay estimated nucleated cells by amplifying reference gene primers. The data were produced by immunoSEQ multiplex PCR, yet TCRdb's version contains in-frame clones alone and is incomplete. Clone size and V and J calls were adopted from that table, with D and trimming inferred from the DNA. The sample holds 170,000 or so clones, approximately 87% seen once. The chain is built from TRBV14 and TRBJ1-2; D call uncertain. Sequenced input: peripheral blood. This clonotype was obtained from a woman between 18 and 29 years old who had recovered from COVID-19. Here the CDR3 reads CASSQQPGIYYGYTF. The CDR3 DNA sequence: TGTGCCAGCAGCCAGCAACCCGGGATCTACTATGGCTACACCTTC.